This T cell receptor beta chain was sequenced for a study of blood T cell repertoires in COVID-19. As for the study in general: The samples span acute and convalescent COVID-19 from the United States, Italy and Spain.

Per the authors' pipeline: It was from reference gene primer amplification that nucleated cell counts were estimated. Generated by immunoSEQ multiplex PCR, the TCRdb table keeps only in-frame clones and is missing some. The D gene and trimming were derived from the DNA, and the V and J assignments and clone size from that table. This table holds around 60,000 clones, approximately 80% found once. V shed 4 bases and J shed 6 bases, with 13 bases lying between them. Looked up from germline, CDR1 is LNHDA and CDR2 is SQIVND (reference sequence). The CDR3 sequence is 13 residues long. Material: peripheral blood. This TCR was sampled from a woman older than 75 with acute or convalescent COVID-19. The gene calls are TRBV19 and TRBJ2-7, with TRBD2 as a possible D gene (7 bases). The CDR3 nucleotides are TGTGCCAGTAGTACCCTGGGGGGGCCCGAGCAGTACTTC. Translating it yields CASSTLGGPEQYF.